This entry features one T cell receptor (beta chain) sequence. These data come from a study of blood T cell repertoires in COVID-19. V was trimmed by 5 bases and J by 6 bases, leaving 14 bases between them. The CDR3 covers 14 residues. Germline lookup yields CDR1 WNHNN and CDR2 SYGVQD (reference sequence). In the original workflow: Nucleated cell counts were estimated from reference gene primer amplification. Sequencing used immunoSEQ multiplex PCR; TCRdb keeps in-frame clones, though not all of them. Clone size and the V and J calls come from that table; the DNA yielded D and trimming. The data show about 80,000 clones, roughly 88% seen once.

Sequencing used peripheral blood. The chain employs TRBV10-1 and TRBJ2-1; D is perhaps TRBD1 (6 bases). The sequence was collected from an elderly woman with acute or convalescent COVID-19. This CDR3 is CASSITGQPNEQFF. CDR3 in DNA: TGCGCCAGCAGTATTACTGGACAGCCCAATGAGCAGTTCTTC.